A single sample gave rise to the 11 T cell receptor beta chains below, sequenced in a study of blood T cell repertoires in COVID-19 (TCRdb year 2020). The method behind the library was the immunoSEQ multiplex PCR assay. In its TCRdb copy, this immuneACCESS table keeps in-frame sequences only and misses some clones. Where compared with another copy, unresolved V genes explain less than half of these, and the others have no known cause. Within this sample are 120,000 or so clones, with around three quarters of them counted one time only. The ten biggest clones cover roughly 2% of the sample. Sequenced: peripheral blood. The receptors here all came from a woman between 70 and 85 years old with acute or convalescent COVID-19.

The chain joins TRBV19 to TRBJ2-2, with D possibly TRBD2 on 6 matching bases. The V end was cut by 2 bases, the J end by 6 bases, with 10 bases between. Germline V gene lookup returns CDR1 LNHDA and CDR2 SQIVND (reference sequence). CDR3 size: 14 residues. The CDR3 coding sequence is TGTGCCAGTAGTATATCAGGGAGGTCCGGGGAGCTGTTTTTT. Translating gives CASSISGRSGELFF. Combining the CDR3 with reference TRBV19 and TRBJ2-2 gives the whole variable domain DGGITQSPKYLFRKEGQNVTLSCEQNLNHDAMYWYRQDPGQGLRLIYYSQIVNDFQKGDIAEGYSVSREKKESFPLTVTSAQKNPTAFYLCASSISGRSGELFFGEGSRLTVL.

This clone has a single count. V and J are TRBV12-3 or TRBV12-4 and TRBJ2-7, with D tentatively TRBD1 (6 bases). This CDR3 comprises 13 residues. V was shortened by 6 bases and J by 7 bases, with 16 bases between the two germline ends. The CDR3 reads CASSFGQPGEQYF. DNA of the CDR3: TGTGCCAGCAGCTTCGGACAGCCAGGGGAGCAGTACTTC.

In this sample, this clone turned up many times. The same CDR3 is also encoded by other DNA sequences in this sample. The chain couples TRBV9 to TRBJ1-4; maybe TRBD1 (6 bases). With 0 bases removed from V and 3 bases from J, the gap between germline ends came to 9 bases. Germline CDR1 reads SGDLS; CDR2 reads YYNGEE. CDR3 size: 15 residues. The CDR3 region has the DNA TGTGCCAGCAGCGTAGAAGAGGGGGCTAATGAAAAACTGTTTTTT. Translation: CASSVEEGANEKLFF.

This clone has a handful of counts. CDR3 nucleotide sequence: TGTGCCAGCAGTGAACTAGCGGGAGGTTGGACCGGGGAGCTGTTTTTT. It encodes CASSELAGGWTGELFF. The genes are TRBV2 and TRBJ2-2; TRBD2 agrees at 11 bases. The CDR3 is 16 amino acids. The germline V gene encodes CDR1 SNHLY and CDR2 FYNNEI. V was pared by 2 bases and J by 5 bases, with 4 bases of the junction left unmatched.

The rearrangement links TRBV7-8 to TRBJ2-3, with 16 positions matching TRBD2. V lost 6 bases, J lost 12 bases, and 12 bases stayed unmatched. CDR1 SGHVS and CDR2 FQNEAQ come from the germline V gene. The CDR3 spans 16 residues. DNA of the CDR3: TGTGCCAGCAGTGTCACCGGGACTAGCGGGGGGGCCGTTCAGTATTTT. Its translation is CASSVTGTSGGAVQYF.

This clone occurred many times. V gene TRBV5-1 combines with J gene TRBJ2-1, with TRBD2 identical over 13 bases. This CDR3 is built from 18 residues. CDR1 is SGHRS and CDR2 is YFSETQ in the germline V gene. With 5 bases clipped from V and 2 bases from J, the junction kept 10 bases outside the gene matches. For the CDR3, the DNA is TGCGCCAGCAGGACCAGGACTAGCGGGGGCCTAACCTACAATGAGCAGTTCTTC. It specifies CASRTRTSGGLTYNEQFF.

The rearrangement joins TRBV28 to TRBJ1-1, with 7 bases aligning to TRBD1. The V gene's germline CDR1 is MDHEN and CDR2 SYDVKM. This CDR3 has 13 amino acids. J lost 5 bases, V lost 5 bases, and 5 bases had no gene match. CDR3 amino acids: CASSQGGPTEAFF. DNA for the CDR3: TGTGCCAGCAGTCAAGGGGGCCCGACTGAAGCTTTCTTT.

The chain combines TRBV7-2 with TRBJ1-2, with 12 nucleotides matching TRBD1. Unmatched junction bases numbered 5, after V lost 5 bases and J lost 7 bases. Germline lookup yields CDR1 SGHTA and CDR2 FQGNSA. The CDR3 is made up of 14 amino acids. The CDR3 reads CASSLGTGGLGYTF. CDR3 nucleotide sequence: TGTGCCAGCAGCCTAGGGACAGGGGGCCTTGGCTACACCTTC.

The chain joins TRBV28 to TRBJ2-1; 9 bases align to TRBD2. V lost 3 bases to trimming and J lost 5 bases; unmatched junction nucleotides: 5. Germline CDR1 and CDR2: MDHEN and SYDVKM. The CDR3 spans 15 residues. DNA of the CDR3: TGTGCCAGCAGTTTGGCGGCTAGCGGGAACAATGAGCAGTTCTTC. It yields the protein CASSLAASGNNEQFF.

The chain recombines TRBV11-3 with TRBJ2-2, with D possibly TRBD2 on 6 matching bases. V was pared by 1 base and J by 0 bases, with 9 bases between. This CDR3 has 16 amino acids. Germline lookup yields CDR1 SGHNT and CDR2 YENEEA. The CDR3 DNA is TGTGCCAGCAGCTTAGGAGGGGAGGCGAACACCGGGGAGCTGTTTTTT. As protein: CASSLGGEANTGELFF.

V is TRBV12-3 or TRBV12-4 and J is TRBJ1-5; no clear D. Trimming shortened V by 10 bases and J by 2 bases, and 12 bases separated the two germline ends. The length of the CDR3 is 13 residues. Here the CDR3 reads CATALEGNQPQHF. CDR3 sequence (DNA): TGTGCCACCGCATTGGAGGGCAATCAGCCCCAGCATTTT.